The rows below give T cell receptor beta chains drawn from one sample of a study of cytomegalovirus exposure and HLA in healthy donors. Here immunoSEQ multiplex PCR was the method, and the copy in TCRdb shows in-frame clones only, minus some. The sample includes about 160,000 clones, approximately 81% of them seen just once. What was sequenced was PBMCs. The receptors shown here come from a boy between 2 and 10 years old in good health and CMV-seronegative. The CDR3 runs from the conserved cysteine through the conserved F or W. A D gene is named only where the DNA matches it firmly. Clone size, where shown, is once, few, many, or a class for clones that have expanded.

DNA: TGTTCCAGCAGCTTGGAGACTGTGCACGAGCAGTACTTC
CDR3: CSSSLETVHEQYF
size: once
D: NA
J: TRBJ2-7
V: TRBV7-9

DNA: TGTGCCAGCAGGCGGGGGCAGCTGTTTTTT
CDR3: CASRRGQLFF
size: NA
D: NA
J: TRBJ2-2
V: TRBV28

DNA: TGTGCCAGCAGCCGCCAGGGTACTGGGGCCAACGTCCTGACTTTC
CDR3: CASSRQGTGANVLTF
size: once
D: NA
J: TRBJ2-6
V: TRBV7-9

DNA: TGTGCCAGCAGTGACGGGGGCCCTAACACCGGGGAGCTGTTTTTT
CDR3: CASSDGGPNTGELFF
size: few
D: NA
J: TRBJ2-2
V: TRBV6-4

DNA: TGTGCCAGCCGGGGGGGTACACAAGAGACCCAGTACTTC
CDR3: CASRGGTQETQYF
size: NA
D: TRBD2
J: TRBJ2-5
V: TRBV5-6

DNA: TGCGCCAGCAGCCAAGTGCGGGAGGGCACCGGGGAGCTGTTTTTT
CDR3: CASSQVREGTGELFF
size: NA
D: TRBD2
J: TRBJ2-2
V: TRBV4-1

DNA: TGCAGCGTTGAGGGGCGGAACTATGGCTACACCTTC
CDR3: CSVEGRNYGYTF
size: NA
D: NA
J: TRBJ1-2
V: TRBV29-1

DNA: TGTGCCAGCAGAGAGACAGGGGCCATGAACACTGAAGCTTTCTTT
CDR3: CASRETGAMNTEAFF
size: NA
D: TRBD1
J: TRBJ1-1
V: TRBV6-1

DNA: TGTGCCAGCAGTTCCCAGGGGAGAGATGGCTACACCTTC
CDR3: CASSSQGRDGYTF
size: once
D: NA
J: TRBJ1-2
V: TRBV7-2

DNA: TGTGCCAGTATCAAGAGGGTCGGATCCTTGCAGCCCCAGCATTTT
CDR3: CASIKRVGSLQPQHF
size: once
D: NA
J: TRBJ1-5
V: TRBV19

DNA: TGTGCCTGGAGTCCCGGGACTAGCGGATTCTCCCGGGGCACAGATACGCAGTATTTT
CDR3: CAWSPGTSGFSRGTDTQYF
size: NA
D: TRBD2
J: TRBJ2-3
V: TRBV30

DNA: TGCAGCGTCACAGGGGATATAGGGACCCAGTACTTC
CDR3: CSVTGDIGTQYF
size: NA
D: TRBD1
J: TRBJ2-5
V: TRBV29-1

DNA: TGTGCCAGCAGTCCGACTACGAACCCGGGGGATGAGCAGTTCTTC
CDR3: CASSPTTNPGDEQFF
size: NA
D: NA
J: TRBJ2-1
V: TRBV6-4